This is a list of T cell receptor beta chains from one sample in a study of cytomegalovirus exposure and HLA in healthy donors. Method: immunoSEQ multiplex PCR; TCRdb's copy keeps in-frame clones and lacks some. Of more than 120,000 clones in the sample, 70% to 85% are singletons; the top ten hold around 2.5%. The sequenced sample consisted of PBMCs. Receptor source: a male donor in good health and CMV-seronegative. The CDR3 runs from the conserved cysteine through the conserved F or W. The D gene is left open where the match is weak. Size tells how often a clone was seen (once, few, many) or the class of an expanded clone, and some rows leave it out.

TRBJ2-5 | - | - | TRBV7-2 | TGTGCCAGCAGCCAACCTCTGGGGAGTTCAGAGACCCAGTACTTC | CASSQPLGSSETQYF
TRBJ2-7 | TRBD2 | - | TRBV7-3 | TGTGCCAGCAGTTTGTGGGAGGGCTACGAGCAGTACTTC | CASSLWEGYEQYF
TRBJ2-1 | TRBD2 | - | TRBV15 | TGTGCCACCACCTTAGCGGGAGGGAGGAATGAGCAGTTCTTC | CATTLAGGRNEQFF
TRBJ1-2 | - | - | TRBV7-9 | TGTGCCAGCAGCTTAACCAGCGGGTCGAACTATGGCTACACCTTC | CASSLTSGSNYGYTF
TRBJ2-2 | TRBD2 | - | TRBV18 | TGTGCCCGCTCACCACCTTTGACTAGCCTGACTCCAACCGGGGAGCTGTTTTTT | CARSPPLTSLTPTGELFF
TRBJ2-7 | TRBD2 | - | TRBV18 | TGTGCCAGCTCACCACCGCATACTAGCGGAGGAGGCGAGCAGTACTTC | CASSPPHTSGGGEQYF
TRBJ2-6 | TRBD2 | - | TRBV23-1 | TGCGCCAGCAGTCCAACAGCGGGGATCTCTATCTGGGCCAACGTCCTGACTTTC | CASSPTAGISIWANVLTF
TRBJ2-3 | - | - | TRBV6-1 | TGTGCCAGCAGTGAACGCGGGGCTACGGTTCGGTATTTT | CASSERGATVRYF
TRBJ2-1 | TRBD1 | once | TRBV18 | TGTGCCAGCTCACCACCGGACAGGGGGCGCCGGGATGAGCAGTTCTTC | CASSPPDRGRRDEQFF
TRBJ1-6 | - | - | TRBV15 | TGTGCCACCGGTCCCGATGCGTATAATTCACCCCTCCACTTT | CATGPDAYNSPLHF
TRBJ2-2 | TRBD1 | - | TRBV13 | TGTGCCAGCAGCTTACCCGGGACAGGGAACACCGGGGAGCTGTTTTTT | CASSLPGTGNTGELFF
TRBJ2-5 | - | - | TRBV4-1 | TGCGCCAGCAGCCAAGGGTGGTACGGAGAGACCCAGTACTTC | CASSQGWYGETQYF
TRBJ2-7 | TRBD1 | - | TRBV6-6 | TGTGCCAGCAGGACAGGGGGCATCTACGAGCAGTACTTC | CASRTGGIYEQYF
TRBJ1-2 | - | - | TRBV27 | TGTGCCAGCAGTTTGAATTGGGGACTCCTGGATACACGTGGCTACACCTTC | CASSLNWGLLDTRGYTF
TRBJ2-7 | TRBD2 | - | TRBV9 | TGTGCCAGCAGCGTAGGTAGCGGGAGCTACGAGCAGTACTTC | CASSVGSGSYEQYF
TRBJ2-7 | - | - | TRBV5-6 | TGTGCCAGCAGCTCCGAGGGGGACTACGAGCAGTACTTC | CASSSEGDYEQYF
TRBJ2-2 | - | - | TRBV4-1 | TGCGCCAGCAGGTCACCCGGGGAGAGGGAGCTGTTTTTT | CASRSPGERELFF
TRBJ2-7 | - | - | TRBV5-6 | TGTGCCAGCAGCCCGCCTTTTGGGCGGGGATGGGGCGAGCAGTACTTC | CASSPPFGRGWGEQYF
TRBJ2-7 | TRBD2 | few | TRBV7-9 | TGTGCCAGCAGCCCTAGCGGGTACTCGTACGAGCAGTACTTC | CASSPSGYSYEQYF
TRBJ2-2 | - | - | TRBV2 | TGTGCCAGCGGCGCGGCCACGAACACCGGGGAGCTGTTTTTT | CASGAATNTGELFF
TRBJ2-2 | - | - | TRBV6-6 | TGTGCCAGCAGTTATCGAGACACCGGGGAGCTGTTTTTT | CASSYRDTGELFF
TRBJ2-5 | - | once | TRBV7-9 | TGTGCCAGCAGCTTATCGGAGACCCAGTACTTC | CASSLSETQYF
TRBJ2-7 | TRBD2 | - | TRBV6-5 | TGTGCCAGCAGTTACTCGCCTAGCGGGACGTACGAGCAGTACTTC | CASSYSPSGTYEQYF
TRBJ2-7 | - | - | TRBV7-8 | TGTGCCTTGGGACACTCGTTTAATCCGTACGAGCAGTACTTC | CALGHSFNPYEQYF
TRBJ2-3 | TRBD2 | - | TRBV9 | TGTGCCAGCAGCGCCCATCTAGCGGGAGGGCCTAATACGCAGTATTTT | CASSAHLAGGPNTQYF
TRBJ1-2 | - | once | TRBV6-5 | TGTGCCAGCAGCGTGGACAGCTATGGCTACACCTTC | CASSVDSYGYTF